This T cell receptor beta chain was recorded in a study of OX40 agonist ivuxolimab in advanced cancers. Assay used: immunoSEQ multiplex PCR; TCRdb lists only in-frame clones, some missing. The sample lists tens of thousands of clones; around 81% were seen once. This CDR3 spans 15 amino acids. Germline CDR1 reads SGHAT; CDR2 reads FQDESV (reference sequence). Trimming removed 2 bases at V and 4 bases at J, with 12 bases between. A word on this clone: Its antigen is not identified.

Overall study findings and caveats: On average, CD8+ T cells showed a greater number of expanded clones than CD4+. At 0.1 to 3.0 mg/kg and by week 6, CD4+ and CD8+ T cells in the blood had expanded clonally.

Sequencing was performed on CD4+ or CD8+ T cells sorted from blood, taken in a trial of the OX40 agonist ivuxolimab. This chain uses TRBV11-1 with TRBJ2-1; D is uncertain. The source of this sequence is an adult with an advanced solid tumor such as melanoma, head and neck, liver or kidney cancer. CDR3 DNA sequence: TGTGCCAGCAGCTTAATCAGGAGCCCTTACAATGAGCAGTTCTTC. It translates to CASSLIRSPYNEQFF.